The 7 T cell receptor beta chains given below trace back to one sample, sequenced in a study of OX40 agonist ivuxolimab in advanced cancers. Sequencing was performed with immunoSEQ multiplex PCR; in TCRdb, only in-frame clones are kept and a portion is missing. The data hold approximately 97,000 clones, with about nine tenths observed a single time. The input for sequencing was CD4+ or CD8+ T cells sorted from blood, taken in a trial of the OX40 agonist ivuxolimab. Every receptor here comes from an adult with an advanced solid tumor such as melanoma, head and neck, liver or kidney cancer.

Only a few counts were recorded for this clone. The chain joins TRBV7-6 to TRBJ2-7, with 7 bases lining up with TRBD1. The CDR3 covers 11 residues. Germline CDR1 and CDR2: SGHVS and FNYEAQ. Trimming took 8 bases from V and 3 from J; bases not matched to a gene: 1. The CDR3 is CASGTDYEQYF. The CDR3 region has the DNA TGTGCCAGCGGGACAGACTACGAGCAGTACTTC.

The rearrangement links TRBV11-3 to TRBJ1-6, with D possibly TRBD1 on 5 matching bases. CDR1 and CDR2 (germline): SGHNT, YENEEA. V was trimmed by 7 bases and J by 7 bases, leaving 14 bases between them. The CDR3 is 14 amino acids. CDR3 sequence: CASKGQVGNSPLHF. Here the CDR3 DNA reads TGTGCCAGCAAGGGGCAGGTCGGGAATTCACCCCTCCACTTT.

The rearrangement joins TRBV6-6 to TRBJ1-1; D ambiguous. Trimming removed 5 bases at V and 6 bases at J, with 10 bases between. This CDR3 spans 12 amino acids. CDR1 and CDR2 from the germline V gene are MNHNY and SVGAGI (reference sequence). CDR3 loop: CASSRRSPEAFF. The CDR3 DNA reads TGTGCCAGCAGTCGCCGGTCCCCTGAAGCTTTCTTT.

The chain links TRBV30 to TRBJ1-6, with D uncertain. V was clipped by 1 base and J by 9 bases, with 10 bases between them. Germline values: CDR1 GTSNPN, CDR2 SVGIG (reference sequence). This CDR3 spans 13 amino acids. The CDR3 coding sequence is TGTGCCTGGAGTGCGCTAGGAGGTTCACCCCTCCACTTT. Amino acid sequence: CAWSALGGSPLHF.

The chain combines TRBV6-1 with TRBJ2-2, with 7 nucleotides matching TRBD1. CDR3 size: 13 residues. The germline CDR1 and CDR2 sequences are MNHNS and SASEGT. The J segment lost 3 bases and the V segment lost 8 bases, leaving 3 bases of the junction unmatched. The CDR3 nucleotides are TGTGCCAGCGGCACAGGGGACACCGGGGAGCTGTTTTTT. Protein: CASGTGDTGELFF.

V is TRBV7-2 and J is TRBJ2-1; either TRBD1 or TRBD2 may fit D (7 bases each). Germline V lookup: CDR1 SGHTA, CDR2 FQGNSA. V lost 1 base, J lost 5 bases, and 15 bases lay in between. The CDR3 is 16 amino acids. The CDR3 loop is CASSLVRGGLNNEQFF. CDR3 nucleotide sequence: TGTGCCAGCAGCTTAGTCAGGGGGGGCTTAAACAATGAGCAGTTCTTC.

V gene TRBV27 combines with J gene TRBJ1-2; D is unresolved. The CDR3 has 15 amino acids. Germline CDR1 is MNHEY and CDR2 is SMNVEV (reference sequence). With 0 bases removed from V and 4 bases from J, the gap between germline ends came to 12 bases. This chain's CDR3 is CASSLSGSGGYGYTF. The CDR3 DNA is TGTGCCAGCAGTTTATCGGGCAGCGGAGGCTATGGCTACACCTTC.